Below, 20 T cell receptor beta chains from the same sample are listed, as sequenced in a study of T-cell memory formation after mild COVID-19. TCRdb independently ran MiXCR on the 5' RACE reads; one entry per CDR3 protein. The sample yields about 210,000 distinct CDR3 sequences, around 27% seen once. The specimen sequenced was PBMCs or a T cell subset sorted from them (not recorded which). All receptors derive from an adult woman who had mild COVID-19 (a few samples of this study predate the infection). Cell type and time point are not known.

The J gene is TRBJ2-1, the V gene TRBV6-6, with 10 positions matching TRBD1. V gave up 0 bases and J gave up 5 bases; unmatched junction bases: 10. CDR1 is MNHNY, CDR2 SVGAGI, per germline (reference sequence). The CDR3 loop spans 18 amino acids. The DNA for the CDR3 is TGTGCCAGCAGTTACTCAGACTCGGGACAGGGGTCTGACAATGAGCAGTTCTTC. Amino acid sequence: CASSYSDSGQGSDNEQFF.

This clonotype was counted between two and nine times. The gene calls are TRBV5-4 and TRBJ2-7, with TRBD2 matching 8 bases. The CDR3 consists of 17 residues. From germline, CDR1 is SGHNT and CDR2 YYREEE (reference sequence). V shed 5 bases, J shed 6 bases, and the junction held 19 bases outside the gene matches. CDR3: CASRPPQLDGRAAEQYF. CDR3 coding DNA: TGTGCCAGCAGACCCCCCCAATTGGACGGGAGGGCCGCCGAGCAGTACTTC.

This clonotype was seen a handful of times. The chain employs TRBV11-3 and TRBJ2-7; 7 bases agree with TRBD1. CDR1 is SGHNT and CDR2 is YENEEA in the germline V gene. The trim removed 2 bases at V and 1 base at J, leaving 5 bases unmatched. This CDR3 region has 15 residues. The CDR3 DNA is TGTGCCAGCAGCTTACACAGGGGCCTTTCCTACGAGCAGTACTTC. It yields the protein CASSLHRGLSYEQYF.

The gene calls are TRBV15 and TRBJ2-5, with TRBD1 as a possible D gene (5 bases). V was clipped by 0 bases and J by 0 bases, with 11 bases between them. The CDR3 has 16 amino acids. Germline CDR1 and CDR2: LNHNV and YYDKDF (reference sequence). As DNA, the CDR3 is TGTGCCACCAGCAGAGAGGCCCCAGGGAACCAAGAGACCCAGTACTTC. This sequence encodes CATSREAPGNQETQYF.

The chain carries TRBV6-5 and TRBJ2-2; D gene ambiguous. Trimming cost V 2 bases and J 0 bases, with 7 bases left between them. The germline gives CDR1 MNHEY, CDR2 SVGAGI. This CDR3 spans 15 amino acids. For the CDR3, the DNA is TGTGCCAGCAGTTACCTGACCACGAACACCGGGGAGCTGTTTTTT. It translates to CASSYLTTNTGELFF.

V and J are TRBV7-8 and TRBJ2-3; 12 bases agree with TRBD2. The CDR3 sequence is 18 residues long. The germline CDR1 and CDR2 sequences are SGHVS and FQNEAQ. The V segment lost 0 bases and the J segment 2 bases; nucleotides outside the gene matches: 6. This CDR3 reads CASSLARTSGAHTDTQYF. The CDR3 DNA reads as TGTGCCAGCAGCTTAGCTCGGACTAGCGGGGCTCACACAGATACGCAGTATTTT.

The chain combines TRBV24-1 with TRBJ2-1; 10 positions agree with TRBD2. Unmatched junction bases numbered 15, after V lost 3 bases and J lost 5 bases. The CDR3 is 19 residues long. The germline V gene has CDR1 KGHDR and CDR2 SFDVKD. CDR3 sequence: CATSDTFGSGRIEDNEQFF. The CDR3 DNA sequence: TGTGCCACCAGTGATACTTTCGGTAGCGGGAGGATTGAAGACAATGAGCAGTTCTTC.

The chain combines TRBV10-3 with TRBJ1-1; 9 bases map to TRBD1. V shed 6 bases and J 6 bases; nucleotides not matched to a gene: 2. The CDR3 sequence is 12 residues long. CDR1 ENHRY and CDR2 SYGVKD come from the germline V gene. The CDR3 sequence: CAIRGQGPEAFF. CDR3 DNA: TGTGCCATCAGGGGACAGGGCCCTGAAGCTTTCTTT.

In nucleotides, the CDR3 is TGTGCCAGCAGCCGAGGACTAGAGGGAGGAGAGACCCAGTACTTC. It yields the protein CASSRGLEGGETQYF. The V gene is TRBV7-2, the J gene TRBJ2-5, with 7 bases aligning to TRBD2. This CDR3 contains 15 residues. CDR1 SGHTA and CDR2 FQGNSA come from the germline V gene. Trimming took 5 bases from V and 4 from J; bases not matched to a gene: 10.

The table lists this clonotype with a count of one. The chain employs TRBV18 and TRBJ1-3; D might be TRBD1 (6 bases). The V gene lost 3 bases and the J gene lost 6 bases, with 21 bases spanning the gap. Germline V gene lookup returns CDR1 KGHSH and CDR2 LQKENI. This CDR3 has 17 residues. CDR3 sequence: CASSPRLRTGQENTIYF. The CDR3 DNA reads TGTGCCAGCTCACCGCGGCTTCGCACAGGGCAAGAAAACACCATATATTTT.

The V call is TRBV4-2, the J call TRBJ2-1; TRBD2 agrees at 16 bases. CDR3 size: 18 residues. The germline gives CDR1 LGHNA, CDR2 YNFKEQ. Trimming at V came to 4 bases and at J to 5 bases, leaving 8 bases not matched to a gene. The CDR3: CASSRGLAGGLGHNEQFF. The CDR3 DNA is TGTGCCAGCAGCCGGGGACTAGCGGGAGGGCTCGGCCACAATGAGCAGTTCTTC.

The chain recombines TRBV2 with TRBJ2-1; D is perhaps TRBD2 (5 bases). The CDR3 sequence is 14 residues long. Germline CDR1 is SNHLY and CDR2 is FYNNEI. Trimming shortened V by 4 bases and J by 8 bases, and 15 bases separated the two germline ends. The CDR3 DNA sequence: TGTGCCAGCAGTGTGGGCTGGGAGTTAGATGAGCAGTTCTTC. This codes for CASSVGWELDEQFF.

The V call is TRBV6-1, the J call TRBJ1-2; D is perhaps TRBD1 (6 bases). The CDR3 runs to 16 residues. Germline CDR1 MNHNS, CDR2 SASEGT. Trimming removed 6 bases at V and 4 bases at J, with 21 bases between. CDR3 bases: TGTGCCAGCAGGGGAGGACAGCCTAAGGGTACCTATGGCTACACCTTC. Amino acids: CASRGGQPKGTYGYTF.

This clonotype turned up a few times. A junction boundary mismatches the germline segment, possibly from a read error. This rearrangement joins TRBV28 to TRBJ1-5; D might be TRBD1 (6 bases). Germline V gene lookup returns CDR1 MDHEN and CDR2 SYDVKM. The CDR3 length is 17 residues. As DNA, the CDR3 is TGTGCCAGCAGCTTATCAGAACACAGGGAAAGCAATCAGCCCCAGCATTTT. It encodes CASSLSEHRESNQPQHF.

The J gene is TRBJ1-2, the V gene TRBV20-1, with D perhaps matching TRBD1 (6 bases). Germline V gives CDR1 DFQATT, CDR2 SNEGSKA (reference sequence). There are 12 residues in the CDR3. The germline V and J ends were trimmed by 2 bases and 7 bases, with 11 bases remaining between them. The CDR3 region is CSARIQGGGYTF. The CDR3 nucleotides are TGCAGTGCTAGAATACAGGGCGGTGGCTACACCTTC.

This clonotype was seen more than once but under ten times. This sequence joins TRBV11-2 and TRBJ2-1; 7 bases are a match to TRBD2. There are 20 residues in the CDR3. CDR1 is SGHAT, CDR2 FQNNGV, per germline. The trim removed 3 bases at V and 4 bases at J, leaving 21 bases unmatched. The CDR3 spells CASSFIRNLRKPGGYNEQFF. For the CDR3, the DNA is TGTGCCAGCAGCTTTATTAGGAACCTACGAAAACCGGGGGGATACAATGAGCAGTTCTTC.

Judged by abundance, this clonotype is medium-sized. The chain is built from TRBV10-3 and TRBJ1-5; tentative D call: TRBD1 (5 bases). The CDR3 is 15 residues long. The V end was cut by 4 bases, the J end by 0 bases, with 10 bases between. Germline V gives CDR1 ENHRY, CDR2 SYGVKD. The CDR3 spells CAISVGEFSNQPQHF. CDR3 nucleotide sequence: TGTGCCATCAGTGTGGGGGAATTTAGCAATCAGCCCCAGCATTTT.

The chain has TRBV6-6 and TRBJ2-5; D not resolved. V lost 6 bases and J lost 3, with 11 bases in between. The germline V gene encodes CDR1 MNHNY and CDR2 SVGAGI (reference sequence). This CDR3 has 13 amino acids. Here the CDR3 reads CASRRRVEETQYF. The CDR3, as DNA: TGTGCCAGCAGGCGACGGGTCGAAGAGACCCAGTACTTC.

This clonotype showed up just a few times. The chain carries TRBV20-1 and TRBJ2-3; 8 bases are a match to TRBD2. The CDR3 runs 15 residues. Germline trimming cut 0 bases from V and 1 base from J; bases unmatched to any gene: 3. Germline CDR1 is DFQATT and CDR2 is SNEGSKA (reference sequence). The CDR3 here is CSARDGAGGTDTQYF. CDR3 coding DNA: TGCAGTGCTAGAGATGGAGCGGGAGGCACAGATACGCAGTATTTT.

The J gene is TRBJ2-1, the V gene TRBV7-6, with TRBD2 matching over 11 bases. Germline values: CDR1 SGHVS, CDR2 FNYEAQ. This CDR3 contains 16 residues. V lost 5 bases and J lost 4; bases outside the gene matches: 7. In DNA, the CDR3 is TGTGCCAGCAGCCTCCAGGGACTAGCGGTATACAATGAGCAGTTCTTC. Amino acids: CASSLQGLAVYNEQFF.